A selection of T cell receptor beta chains follows, all from one sample in a study of blood T cell repertoires in COVID-19. Sequencing was performed with immunoSEQ multiplex PCR; in TCRdb, only in-frame clones are kept and a portion is missing. The data hold about 240,000 clones, with 65% to 85% observed a single time. Sequenced: peripheral blood. These receptors all come from a human donor in a cohort sampled during active COVID-19. CDR3s include the opening cysteine and the closing phenylalanine or tryptophan. The D gene is left open where the match is weak. A clone size is listed for some rows: how often the clone was seen (once, few, many), or a class if it is expanded.

V gene	J gene	clone size	D gene	CDR3 DNA	CDR3 protein
TRBV19	TRBJ2-7	.	TRBD1	TGTGCCAGTAGCAGACTTTCCGGGACAGGGGACGAGCAGTACTTC	CASSRLSGTGDEQYF
TRBV11-2	TRBJ1-1	once	.	TGTGCCAGCAGTACTACCACGAACACTGAAGCTTTCTTT	CASSTTTNTEAFF
TRBV2	TRBJ1-5	.	.	TGTGCCAGCAGCCCCCAGGGTCAGCCCCAGCATTTT	CASSPQGQPQHF
TRBV19	TRBJ1-1	.	TRBD1	TGTGCCAGTACCATGGGACAGATGAACACTGAAGCTTTCTTT	CASTMGQMNTEAFF
TRBV6-5	TRBJ1-2	.	TRBD1	TGTGCCAGCAGTTACCAAGGACAGGGAGTCGGCTATGGCTACACCTTC	CASSYQGQGVGYGYTF
TRBV9	TRBJ1-3	.	TRBD1	TGTGCCAGCAGCTCCCGGGACAGACCCGGAAACACCATATATTTT	CASSSRDRPGNTIYF
TRBV12-5	TRBJ1-6	.	.	TGTGCTAGTGGTTTTGGCCAATCACCCCTCCACTTT	CASGFGQSPLHF
TRBV11-2	TRBJ1-1	.	TRBD1	TGTGCCAGCAGCCCCCCCGGGACAGGGAGCACTGAAGCTTTCTTT	CASSPPGTGSTEAFF
TRBV7-9	TRBJ1-5	once	TRBD1	TGTGCCAGCAGCCCTGACAGGGGGCGAAGGGGCAATCAGCCCCAGCATTTT	CASSPDRGRRGNQPQHF
TRBV6-2/TRBV6-3	TRBJ2-7	.	TRBD2	TGTGCCAGCAGTTACGCCGCGGGACTAGCGGGAGCCCACGAGCAGTACTTC	CASSYAAGLAGAHEQYF
TRBV3-1/TRBV3-2	TRBJ2-5	once	.	TGTGCCAGCAGCCAAGACCTGCAAGAGACCCAGTACTTC	CASSQDLQETQYF
TRBV10-3	TRBJ2-1	.	TRBD2	TGTGCCATCAGTTCCGGACTAGCGGCCATGAATGAGCAGTTCTTC	CAISSGLAAMNEQFF
TRBV7-2	TRBJ1-6	.	.	TGTGCCAGCAGCACTGCTAATTACAGGGTAACGAATTCACCCCTCCACTTT	CASSTANYRVTNSPLHF
TRBV3-1/TRBV3-2	TRBJ2-7	.	TRBD1	TGTGCCAGCAGACGACAGGGGGCCTACGAGCAGTACTTC	CASRRQGAYEQYF
TRBV7-2	TRBJ1-1	.	.	TGTGCCAGCAGCTTAGCCCTCGGGAACACTGAAGCTTTCTTT	CASSLALGNTEAFF
TRBV4-1	TRBJ1-5	.	.	TGCGCCAGCAGCCAAGAGGGCGGGGTGAGGCAGCCCCAGCATTTT	CASSQEGGVRQPQHF
TRBV9	TRBJ2-1	.	TRBD2	TGTGCCAGCAGGCCTACTAGCGGGGGAGGGAATGAGCAGTTCTTC	CASRPTSGGGNEQFF
TRBV16	TRBJ1-1	.	.	TGTGCCAGCAGCCAATCGAGGGACACATTACCGGGCACTGAAGCTTTCTTT	CASSQSRDTLPGTEAFF
TRBV11-2	TRBJ2-1	.	.	TGTGCCAGCAGCTTAAGCCAGGCCTCCTACAATGAGCAGTTCTTC	CASSLSQASYNEQFF
TRBV10-3	TRBJ1-5	.	.	TGTGCCATCAGTGAGTCCTTACAGGGCGGCAATCAGCCCCAGCATTTT	CAISESLQGGNQPQHF
TRBV6-4	TRBJ2-1	.	TRBD2	TGTGCCAGCAGTGACTCGACTAGCGGGAGGAATGAGCAGTTCTTC	CASSDSTSGRNEQFF
TRBV11-2	TRBJ2-1	.	TRBD2	TGTGCCAGCAGCTTAAGCCCGGGGTGGCGGGAGAGTTACAATGAGCAGTTCTTC	CASSLSPGWRESYNEQFF
TRBV6-1	TRBJ1-5	.	TRBD1	TGTGCCAGCAGTGAACCCAGGGGGTATCAGCCCCAGCATTTT	CASSEPRGYQPQHF
TRBV6-6	TRBJ2-1	.	TRBD2	TGTGCCAGCAGGCCGCCGGGACTAGCGGACAATGAGCAGTTCTTC	CASRPPGLADNEQFF
TRBV27	TRBJ2-2	few	TRBD1	TGTGCCAGCAGTCCATGGACAGGGAACACCGGGGAGCTGTTTTTT	CASSPWTGNTGELFF
TRBV7-9	TRBJ1-1	.	.	TGTGCCAGCAGCTTAATGACAGGTTTGAACACTGAAGCTTTCTTT	CASSLMTGLNTEAFF
TRBV10-2	TRBJ1-2	.	TRBD1	TGCGCCAGCGGGCCCGGGACAGGGTATGGCTACACCTTC	CASGPGTGYGYTF
TRBV19	TRBJ2-1	.	.	TGTGCCAGTAGTAAGACAGTTGGGGAGCAGTTCTTC	CASSKTVGEQFF
TRBV2	TRBJ2-7	.	.	TGTGCCAGCAGGGAGAGTTACTTGGGGCAGTACTTC	CASRESYLGQYF
TRBV7-9	TRBJ2-1	.	TRBD2	TGTGCCAGCAGCTTAGCGGGACTAGCGAGGGAGCAGTTCTTC	CASSLAGLAREQFF
TRBV9	TRBJ1-1	.	.	TGTGCCAGCAGCGTAGATCCTGCGGGAGGGGGCACTGAAGCTTTCTTT	CASSVDPAGGGTEAFF
TRBV29-1	TRBJ2-7	.	.	TGCAGCGTTGGCAAGGGGTTTGAGCAGTACTTC	CSVGKGFEQYF
TRBV19	TRBJ1-4	.	.	TGTGCCAGTAGTGAGGACAGTATGCGGGAAAAACTGTTTTTT	CASSEDSMREKLFF
TRBV28	TRBJ2-2	few	.	TGTGCCAGCAGCGCCTGGGGGCGGTACGACACCGGGGAGCTGTTTTTT	CASSAWGRYDTGELFF
TRBV6-5	TRBJ2-3	.	.	TGTGCCAGCAGTTCCTCCGGAGGGGGCACAGATACGCAGTATTTT	CASSSSGGGTDTQYF
TRBV29-1	TRBJ2-3	.	TRBD1	TGCAGCGTTGATGAGGGGGCAGGCACAGATACGCAGTATTTT	CSVDEGAGTDTQYF
TRBV5-1	TRBJ1-1	few	.	TGCGCCAGCAGCACAACAGGTCTCGCTGAAGCTTTCTTT	CASSTTGLAEAFF
TRBV6-2/TRBV6-3	TRBJ2-5	.	TRBD2	TGTGCCAGCAGTGGACTAGCGGAGACCCAGTACTTC	CASSGLAETQYF
TRBV7-9	TRBJ2-7	.	.	TGTGCCAGCAGCTTTGATTCCTACCGCCGAAACGAGCAGTACTTC	CASSFDSYRRNEQYF
TRBV2	TRBJ2-5	.	.	TGTGCCAGCAGTGAAGGGGAGACGCAGACCCAGTACTTC	CASSEGETQTQYF
TRBV3-1/TRBV3-2	TRBJ1-1	.	.	TGTGCCAGCAGCCAAGCGGTTCCCGGGAGGTTGATTTCGAACACTGAAGCTTTCTTT	CASSQAVPGRLISNTEAFF
TRBV12-3/TRBV12-4	TRBJ1-6	.	TRBD1	TGTGCCAGCAGTTCGACAGGGGGTTCACCCCTCCACTTT	CASSSTGGSPLHF
TRBV7-2	TRBJ2-7	.	TRBD2	TGTGCCAGCAGCTCCGCGGGGGGCTACGAGCAGTACTTC	CASSSAGGYEQYF
TRBV6-2/TRBV6-3	TRBJ1-5	.	.	TGTGCCAGCAGTTCCGTTCCGGGACTCCCTCCATCTCCCCAGCATTTT	CASSSVPGLPPSPQHF
TRBV19	TRBJ2-5	few	TRBD1	TGTGCCAGTCAAGGGACAGGGGATCTCCTGGAGACCCAGTACTTC	CASQGTGDLLETQYF
TRBV28	TRBJ1-1	.	TRBD1	TGTGCCAGCAGTTCCCCTGGGACAGGGGACACTGAAGCTTTCTTT	CASSSPGTGDTEAFF
TRBV6-5	TRBJ1-1	.	.	TGTGCCGGGGGAGGTTGGACTGAAGCTTTCTTT	CAGGGWTEAFF
TRBV6-6	TRBJ1-3	.	TRBD1	TGTGCCAGCAGTCGCGGCGGGACAGGGGCAACTGGAAACACCATATATTTT	CASSRGGTGATGNTIYF
TRBV18	TRBJ2-1	once	TRBD1	TGTGCCAGCTCACCACCTTGGCAGGGGGCGCCCAATGAGCAGTTCTTC	CASSPPWQGAPNEQFF
TRBV2	TRBJ2-2	.	.	TGTGCCAGCAGTGAGCGCAAGACAGTGACGAACACCGGGGAGCTGTTTTTT	CASSERKTVTNTGELFF